This T cell receptor beta chain was observed in a study of T cell changes during pregnancy in multiple sclerosis (dated by TCRdb to about 2019). In terms of the full investigation: The study examined how the T cell repertoire changed over the course of pregnancy in women with multiple sclerosis.

The germline V gene (reference sequence) provides CDR1 PRHDT and CDR2 FYEKMQ. Between the V and J ends, shortened by 5 bases and 4 bases respectively, the junction contains 9 bases. The CDR3 holds 12 amino acids from the cysteine to the phenylalanine. CDR3 DNA is the only sequence kept; it has 36 bases, read in frame from the first base. The library came from the immunoSEQ multiplex PCR assay. TCRdb provides this immuneACCESS table in a form limited to in-frame rearrangements. Some clones are lacking; in checked studies, under half of them reflect an unresolved V gene, and why the rest are absent is not known. The sample table lists around 80,000 clones, about 94% of them with a count of one. About 1% of the sample is in the top ten clones. In the case of this clone: The antigen it binds to is not known. Base qualities are not recorded, but no much larger clone differs from it by a single base.

Sequenced here: peripheral blood, sampled in the second trimester of pregnancy. This TCR came from a female donor in good health, enrolled as a control in a pregnancy study. The chain was built from TRBV13 and TRBJ2-7, with TRBD2 as a weak D call on 6 bases. DNA sequence: TGTGCCAGCAGCCCGCGGGGATACGAGCAGTACTTC. Translated, it gives CASSPRGYEQYF.